These T cell receptor beta chains were read from a single sample in a study of glioma-infiltrating T cells. TCRdb recomputed calls from the multiplex PCR reads with MiXCR, one row per CDR3 protein. Here the sample spans a few hundred thousand distinct CDR3 sequences, 41% being singletons. The specimen was glioma tissue, nonneoplastic brain tissue, or PBMCs (not recorded which). These TCRs come from a human donor with low-grade glioma or glioblastoma, undergoing nonglioma brain surgery, or in good health (not recorded which). The CDR3 runs from the conserved cysteine through the conserved F or W. The order of the fields is D gene, V gene, clone size, J gene, CDR3 protein, CDR3 DNA. D genes are given only for firm matches. Expanded clones get a size class; other rows say once, few or many, or leave the size out.

.	TRBV11-2	once	TRBJ2-1	CASSLGERLAPYNEQFF	TGTGCCAGCAGCTTAGGAGAGCGGCTAGCGCCCTACAATGAGCAGTTCTTC
.	TRBV5-1	.	TRBJ2-7	CASSLVGGESYEQYF	TGCGCCAGCAGCTTGGTCGGCGGGGAGTCCTACGAGCAGTACTTC
.	TRBV19	.	TRBJ1-1	CASSMSEIINTEAFF	TGTGCCAGTAGTATGTCGGAAATAATAAACACTGAAGCTTTCTTT
.	TRBV27	many	TRBJ2-7	CASSLRLYANYEQYF	TGTGCCAGCAGTTTAAGGCTCTATGCGAACTACGAGCAGTACTTC
.	TRBV2	.	TRBJ2-2	CATPRGETNTGELFF	TGTGCCACCCCCCGCGGGGAGACTAACACCGGGGAGCTGTTTTTT
.	TRBV28	.	TRBJ2-5	CASSFFGTQETQYF	TGTGCCAGCAGTTTCTTCGGGACGCAAGAGACCCAGTACTTC
.	TRBV2	few	TRBJ2-4	CASRTAQNIQYF	TGTGCCAGCCGGACGGCACAAAACATTCAGTACTTC
.	TRBV19	.	TRBJ1-6	CASSPWTDNSPLQF	TGTGCCAGTAGTCCCTGGACAGACAATTCACCCCTCCAATTT
.	TRBV15	many	TRBJ1-4	CATRKPGLRSEKLFF	TGTGCCACCAGAAAACCGGGCCTGAGGAGTGAAAAACTGTTTTTT
.	TRBV7-2	.	TRBJ2-3	CASSVVVGATDTQYF	TGTGCCAGCAGCGTAGTGGTAGGGGCCACAGATACGCAGTATTTT
.	TRBV15	.	TRBJ1-5	CATSEYPWGEESNQPQHF	TGTGCCACCAGCGAATACCCCTGGGGGGAGGAGAGCAATCAGCCCCAGCATTTT
.	TRBV6-1	.	TRBJ2-7	CASSRTKVPYEKYF	TGTGCCAGCAGCCGCACAAAGGTACCCTACGAGAAGTACTTC
.	TRBV7-9	.	TRBJ2-5	CASTRFQETQYF	TGTGCCAGCACCCGTTTCCAAGAGACCCAGTACTTC
.	TRBV18	few	TRBJ1-2	CASSQYSTGTDYGYTF	TGTGCCAGCTCACAATACTCAACAGGGACCGACTATGGCTACACCTTC
.	TRBV6-2/TRBV6-3	many	TRBJ2-7	CASSYRTAYEQYF	TGTGCCAGCAGTTACCGGACAGCCTACGAGCAGTACTTC
.	TRBV7-3	.	TRBJ2-7	CASSLTPLNPYEQYF	TGTGCCAGCAGCTTAACTCCGCTGAACCCCTACGAGCAGTACTTC
.	TRBV27	many	TRBJ1-2	CASSLFSWYGYTF	TGTGCCAGCAGCCTCTTCAGTTGGTATGGCTACACCTTC
.	TRBV18	many	TRBJ1-2	CASSPTGQDYGYTF	TGTGCCAGCTCACCCACAGGTCAAGACTATGGCTACACCTTC
.	TRBV2	few	TRBJ2-1	CASSSDRYNEQFF	TGTGCCAGCAGCTCTGACAGGTACAATGAGCAGTTCTTC
TRBD1	TRBV27	many	TRBJ2-7	CASSSSQGYEQYF	TGTGCCAGCAGTTCCTCACAGGGGTACGAGCAGTACTTC
.	TRBV28	many	TRBJ1-1	CASSDKNTEAFF	TGTGCCAGCAGTGACAAGAACACTGAAGCTTTCTTT
.	TRBV28	.	TRBJ2-7	CARSLMGGYEQYF	TGTGCCAGAAGTTTAATGGGCGGCTACGAGCAGTACTTC
.	TRBV27	many	TRBJ2-7	CASSFGETYEQYF	TGTGCCAGCAGCTTTGGAGAAACCTACGAGCAGTACTTC
.	TRBV28	many	TRBJ1-2	CASSVGFGYTF	TGTGCCAGCTCTGTCGGGTTTGGCTACACCTTC
.	TRBV5-1	once	TRBJ2-7	CASSPSTGSHEQYF	TGCGCCAGCAGCCCGTCGACAGGATCCCACGAGCAGTACTTC
.	TRBV6-2/TRBV6-3	many	TRBJ1-1	CASSYWGDNTEAFF	TGTGCCAGCAGTTACTGGGGCGATAACACTGAAGCTTTCTTT
.	TRBV6-2/TRBV6-3	.	TRBJ2-7	CAGSYSGKEQYF	TGTGCCGGCAGTTACTCGGGGAAGGAGCAGTACTTC
TRBD2	TRBV19	.	TRBJ2-2	CASNQEGLAGGPDTGELFF	TGTGCCAGTAACCAGGAGGGGCTAGCGGGAGGGCCGGACACCGGGGAGCTGTTTTTT
TRBD1	TRBV18	few	TRBJ1-5	CASSPRQGLHQPQHF	TGTGCCAGCTCACCTCGACAGGGTCTCCACCAGCCCCAGCATTTT
TRBD2	TRBV18	few	TRBJ2-3	CASSPSGRTDTQYF	TGTGCCAGCAGCCCCAGCGGGAGGACAGATACGCAGTATTTT
.	TRBV5-8	.	TRBJ2-7	CASSDSGYYEQYF	TGTGCCAGCAGCGACAGCGGTTACTACGAGCAGTACTTC
.	TRBV20-1	.	TRBJ2-5	CNAPGTGQETEYF	TGCAATGCTCCCGGGACTGGACAAGAGACCGAGTACTTC
.	TRBV12-3/TRBV12-4	.	TRBJ2-7	CASSARDRPFSYEQYF	TGTGCCAGCAGTGCGCGGGACAGACCGTTCTCCTACGAGCAGTACTTC
.	TRBV6-1	few	TRBJ2-5	CASSFSQGQQETQYF	TGTGCCAGCAGTTTTTCGCAAGGACAGCAAGAGACCCAGTACTTC
.	TRBV12-3/TRBV12-4	.	TRBJ2-5	CASRSDSQETQYF	TGTGCCAGCAGGAGTGACAGCCAAGAGACCCAGTACTTC
.	TRBV3-1	.	TRBJ1-6	CASSEGTVYNSPLHF	TGTGCCAGCAGCGAAGGAACAGTTTATAATTCACCCCTCCACTTT
.	TRBV20-1	few	TRBJ2-7	CSARDPPYEQYF	TGCAGTGCTAGAGATCCTCCCTACGAGCAGTACTTC
TRBD2	TRBV11-2	.	TRBJ2-1	CASSSLPGQAGEIEQFF	TGTGCCAGCAGCTCTCTGCCGGGACAAGCGGGAGAGATTGAGCAGTTCTTC
TRBD1	TRBV10-3	.	TRBJ2-5	CATGQVPETQYF	TGTGCCACCGGACAGGTCCCGGAGACCCAGTACTTC
.	TRBV5-1	.	TRBJ2-7	CASSPRRFGADYEQYF	TGCGCCAGCAGCCCTCGGAGGTTTGGGGCCGACTACGAGCAGTACTTC
.	TRBV7-2	many	TRBJ1-2	CASSSTRNPDGYTF	TGTGCCAGCAGCTCCACAAGAAACCCAGATGGCTACACCTTC
.	TRBV27	many	TRBJ2-7	CASSLKERELNYYEQYF	TGTGCCAGCAGTTTAAAGGAAAGGGAACTAAATTACTACGAGCAGTACTTC
.	TRBV2	.	TRBJ2-7	CASSDGDKPYEQYF	TGTGCCAGCAGTGATGGGGACAAGCCCTACGAGCAGTACTTC